These 31 T cell receptor beta chains were all obtained from the same sample, sequenced in a study of T cell responses to AZD1222 COVID-19 vaccine. Libraries were prepared by immunoSEQ multiplex PCR; TCRdb keeps only in-frame clonotypes and omits some of them. The data contain more than 140,000 clones, approximately 90% of them singletons. The sample consisted of peripheral blood, taken on day 0 of AZD1222 vaccination. Every receptor here comes from an adult in good health.

This clone has a handful of counts. V usage is TRBV6-5 and J usage is TRBJ2-7; no clear D. Germline V CDR1 and CDR2: MNHEY, SVGAGI. This CDR3 is 13 amino acids long. The V gene lost 7 bases and the J gene lost 0 bases, with 10 bases spanning the gap. CDR3 residues: CASKSESSYEQYF. As DNA, the CDR3 is TGTGCCAGCAAGAGCGAGTCCTCCTACGAGCAGTACTTC.

This clone was observed once. The V gene is TRBV25-1, the J gene TRBJ1-2; 9 positions agree with TRBD1. CDR1 and CDR2 from the germline V gene are MGHDK and SYGVNS. CDR3 length equals 12 residues. With 8 bases clipped from V and 6 bases from J, the junction kept 4 bases outside the gene matches. CDR3 DNA: TGTGCCAGCGCCGGGACAGGGCATGGCTACACCTTC. Translating it yields CASAGTGHGYTF.

This chain uses TRBV4-2 with TRBJ2-3, with D perhaps matching TRBD1 (5 bases). This CDR3 region has 18 residues. CDR1 LGHNA and CDR2 YNFKEQ come from the germline V gene. V was trimmed by 0 bases and J by 0 bases, leaving 16 bases between them. CDR3 loop: CASSQDSRTQASTDTQYF. Written as DNA, the CDR3 is TGTGCCAGCAGCCAAGATAGCCGCACACAGGCCAGCACAGATACGCAGTATTTT.

The CDR3 DNA sequence: TGTGCCAGCAGGCGGGACCCCTACGAGCAGTACTTC. As protein: CASRRDPYEQYF. The chain joins TRBV6-5 to TRBJ2-7; a weak D match, TRBD2 (6 bases). The germline V gene encodes CDR1 MNHEY and CDR2 SVGAGI. This CDR3 has 12 amino acids. Trimming stripped 6 bases from V and 2 bases from J, with 8 bases between.

V and J are TRBV13 and TRBJ2-7; possibly TRBD2 for D (7 bases). The CDR3 extends over 18 amino acids. Trimming left V 4 bases short and J 2 bases short, with 24 bases between. CDR1 is PRHDT, CDR2 FYEKMQ, per germline (reference sequence). DNA of the CDR3: TGTGCCAGCAGCTCCAGGGGCCTGACTAGCACCCCTACCTACGAGCAGTACTTC. It yields the protein CASSSRGLTSTPTYEQYF.

Concerning this clone itself: Likely a read error: the CDR3 ends without its conserved phenylalanine or tryptophan. V and J are TRBV5-4 and TRBJ1-2, with D possibly matching TRBD1 (6 bases). CDR1 is SGHNT and CDR2 is YYREEE in the germline V gene (reference sequence). V was clipped by 5 bases and J by 4 bases, with 15 bases between them. The CDR3 has 14 residues. As DNA, the CDR3 is TGTGCCAGCAGGTCCGGGACAATGATCTATGGCTACACCCTC. It translates to CASRSGTMIYGYTL.

The chain couples TRBV27 to TRBJ1-6; tentatively, D is TRBD1 (6 bases). The germline V gene has CDR1 MNHEY and CDR2 SMNVEV (reference sequence). The CDR3 has 16 amino acids. Trimming stripped 5 bases from V and 0 bases from J, with 11 bases between. The CDR3 sequence: CASSGQLSSYNSPLHF. The CDR3 nucleotides are TGTGCCAGCAGTGGACAGCTTAGCTCCTATAATTCACCCCTCCACTTT.

V and J are TRBV19 and TRBJ1-1, with TRBD1 matching over 7 bases. This CDR3 comprises 15 residues. V lost 9 bases, J lost 1 base, and 11 bases stayed unmatched. From germline, CDR1 is LNHDA and CDR2 SQIVND (reference sequence). This CDR3 is CASQGVETRNTEAFF. The CDR3 bases are TGTGCCAGCCAGGGGGTTGAGACTAGGAACACTGAAGCTTTCTTT.

The gene calls are TRBV27 and TRBJ1-2; D call uncertain. V lost 0 bases and J lost 4, with 12 bases in between. This CDR3 comprises 15 residues. CDR1 and CDR2 (germline): MNHEY, SMNVEV (reference sequence). The CDR3 nucleotides are TGTGCCAGCAGTTTATCGGCCGGGAGCTCCTATGGCTACACCTTC. Its translation: CASSLSAGSSYGYTF.

This chain connects TRBV28 to TRBJ2-5, with D perhaps matching TRBD1 (5 bases). This CDR3 is 15 amino acids long. Trimming took 3 bases from V and 5 from J, leaving 16 bases between them. Germline V gene sequence: CDR1 MDHEN, CDR2 SYDVKM. The CDR3, as DNA: TGTGCCAGCAGTTTTGCCGGCAGGGCGATGGAGACCCAGTACTTC. This sequence encodes CASSFAGRAMETQYF.

In the case of this clone: Relative to the germline gene, one junction end is altered; a read error may explain this. CDR3 sequence: CATSREMWGSALF. The CDR3 coding sequence is TGTGCCACCAGCAGAGAGATGTGGGGATCCGCACTTTTT. V gene TRBV15 combines with J gene TRBJ1-4; D remains ambiguous. Germline-derived CDR1 and CDR2 are LNHNV and YYDKDF (reference sequence). The CDR3 sequence is 13 residues long.

The J gene is TRBJ1-5, the V gene TRBV12-3 or TRBV12-4, with D possibly TRBD1 on 6 matching bases. Between the trimmed V and J ends, which lost 6 bases and 9 bases, there was a span of 12 bases. This CDR3 is 12 amino acids long. DNA for the CDR3: TGTGCCAGCAGGCAGGGGCTCGGGCCCCAGCATTTT. This gives the protein CASRQGLGPQHF.

The gene calls are TRBV4-2 and TRBJ1-4; 9 bases are shared with TRBD1. The CDR3 consists of 17 residues. In germline, CDR1 is LGHNA, CDR2 YNFKEQ. The J segment lost 7 bases and the V segment lost 0 bases, leaving 9 bases of the junction unmatched. Written as DNA, the CDR3 is TGTGCCAGCAGCCAAGATGGGACCGGGACAGGGTCTGAAAAACTGTTTTTT. This translates into CASSQDGTGTGSEKLFF.

V and J are TRBV12-5 and TRBJ1-2; D remains ambiguous. The CDR3 runs to 13 residues. CDR1 and CDR2 (germline): LGHNT, FRNRAP. Trimming pared 0 bases from V and 6 bases from J, leaving 8 bases between. CDR3 amino acids: CASGLVRGDGYTF. Written as DNA, the CDR3 is TGTGCTAGTGGTTTGGTACGTGGGGATGGCTACACCTTC.

CDR3 in DNA: TGTGCCAGCAGCCCCCCCCAGGGTTACGAGCAGTACTTC. Protein product: CASSPPQGYEQYF. The chain has TRBV28 and TRBJ2-7, with D perhaps matching TRBD1 (5 bases). This CDR3 comprises 13 residues. Trimming shortened V by 6 bases and J by 4 bases, and 13 bases separated the two germline ends. Germline CDR1 reads MDHEN; CDR2 reads SYDVKM.

This chain connects TRBV5-1 to TRBJ1-1; D ambiguous. The V gene's germline CDR1 is SGHRS and CDR2 YFSETQ. CDR3 length: 13 residues. The ends were cut back, 5 bases at V and 1 base at J, with 9 bases in the middle. The CDR3 here is CASSQAGNTEAFF. The CDR3 DNA reads TGCGCCAGCAGTCAGGCAGGGAACACTGAAGCTTTCTTT.

This clone was detected a few times. V and J are TRBV6-5 and TRBJ2-1; the D is unclear. V shed 7 bases and J shed 10 bases, with 11 bases lying between them. Germline V gene sequence: CDR1 MNHEY, CDR2 SVGAGI. This CDR3 spans 11 amino acids. In DNA form, the CDR3 reads TGTGCCAGCACCCGCCTCGGGGAGCAGTTCTTC. This codes for CASTRLGEQFF.

This rearrangement joins TRBV29-1 to TRBJ1-1; no definite D call. CDR1 is SQVTM, CDR2 ANQGSEA, per germline. V was clipped by 6 bases and J by 0 bases, with 11 bases between them. The CDR3 totals 13 residues. The CDR3 region is CSVPGHMNTEAFF. The CDR3 DNA reads TGCAGCGTCCCGGGCCATATGAACACTGAAGCTTTCTTT. The entire variable domain, with the rest obtained from reference TRBV29-1 and TRBJ1-1, is as follows: SAVISQKPSRDICQRGTSLTIQCQVDSQVTMMFWYRQQPGQSLTLIATANQGSEATYESGFVIDKFPISRPNLTFSTLTVSNMSPEDSSIYLCSVPGHMNTEAFFGQGTRLTVV.

The chain couples TRBV5-4 to TRBJ2-6, with a weak D call TRBD2 (6 bases). V was shortened by 6 bases and J by 0 bases, with 10 bases between the two germline ends. In germline, CDR1 is SGHNT, CDR2 YYREEE (reference sequence). The length of the CDR3 is 15 residues. The CDR3 sequence: CASMRDPSGANVLTF. The CDR3 bases are TGTGCCAGCATGCGGGATCCCTCTGGGGCCAACGTCCTGACTTTC. The full variable domain, rest sourced from reference TRBV5-4 and TRBJ2-6, is ETGVTQSPTHLIKTRGQQVTLRCSSQSGHNTVSWYQQALGQGPQFIFQYYREEENGRGNFPPRFSGLQFPNYSSELNVNALELDDSALYLCASMRDPSGANVLTFGAGSRLTVL.

J is TRBJ1-1 and V is TRBV6-5; D perhaps matches TRBD1 (5 bases). Germline lookup yields CDR1 MNHEY and CDR2 SVGAGI. This CDR3 region has 13 residues. Trimming stripped 10 bases from V and 4 bases from J, with 16 bases between. The CDR3 DNA is TGTGCCACCTCTTTCGGGGGGGGCACTGAAGCTTTCTTT. As protein: CATSFGGGTEAFF.

V and J are TRBV7-9 and TRBJ2-7; possibly TRBD2 for D (6 bases). The CDR3 has 14 amino acids. Germline assignment: CDR1 SEHNR and CDR2 FQNEAQ (reference sequence). V was cut by 5 bases and J by 2 bases, with 13 bases left in between. The CDR3 nucleotides read TGTGCCAGCAGCCCGCCTAGCGTCCCCTACGAGCAGTACTTC. Protein product: CASSPPSVPYEQYF.

The chain recombines TRBV18 with TRBJ2-6, with TRBD1 as a possible D gene (5 bases). Germline assignment: CDR1 KGHSH and CDR2 LQKENI. The V gene lost 6 bases and the J gene lost 1 base, with 7 bases spanning the gap. There are 14 residues in the CDR3. The chain's CDR3 is CASSQGSGANVLTF. The CDR3 coding sequence is TGTGCCAGCTCCCAGGGTTCTGGGGCCAACGTCCTGACTTTC.

The CDR3 DNA sequence: TGCGCCAGCAGCGATGCACGGGGAGACCTTGAGGAGCAGTACTTC. Translated, it gives CASSDARGDLEEQYF. V and J are TRBV5-1 and TRBJ2-7, with TRBD2 as a possible D gene (5 bases). Trimming took 4 bases from V and 7 from J, leaving 21 bases between them. CDR1 SGHRS and CDR2 YFSETQ come from the germline V gene. The CDR3 contains 15 residues. Full variable domain (missing parts from reference TRBV5-1 and TRBJ2-7): KAGVTQTPRYLIKTRGQQVTLSCSPISGHRSVSWYQQTPGQGLQFLFEYFSETQRNKGNFPGRFSGRQFSNSRSEMNVSTLELGDSALYLCASSDARGDLEEQYFGPGTRLTVT.

The V gene is TRBV19, the J gene TRBJ1-5; D not certain. The V and J ends lost 2 bases and 0 bases respectively, with 17 bases between them. This CDR3 is 18 amino acids long. Looked up from germline, CDR1 is LNHDA and CDR2 is SQIVND (reference sequence). The CDR3 spells CASSITDVGHLSNQPQHF. The CDR3 DNA sequence: TGTGCCAGTAGTATAACGGATGTCGGGCACCTTAGCAATCAGCCCCAGCATTTT.

This clone was detected only once. The chain links TRBV27 to TRBJ2-7; weak D call: TRBD1 (6 bases). Trimming removed 0 bases from V and 5 bases from J, with 11 bases in between. Germline values: CDR1 MNHEY, CDR2 SMNVEV (reference sequence). This CDR3 is built from 14 residues. CDR3 nucleotide sequence: TGTGCCAGCAGTTTATCTAGGACAGCCCACGAGCAGTACTTC. Protein: CASSLSRTAHEQYF.

The genes are TRBV7-2 and TRBJ2-2, with 7 bases lining up with TRBD1. The germline V gene encodes CDR1 SGHTA and CDR2 FQGNSA. Unmatched junction bases numbered 3, after V lost 2 bases and J lost 6 bases. The CDR3 contains 14 residues. Here the CDR3 reads CASSLYRGSGELFF. The CDR3 bases are TGTGCCAGCAGCTTATACAGGGGATCCGGGGAGCTGTTTTTT.

CDR3 coding DNA: TGTGCCAGCAGCTTAGGGAGCTGGGGGCAACTCAACACTGAAGCTTTCTTT. This translates into CASSLGSWGQLNTEAFF. This chain joins TRBV7-2 and TRBJ1-1; D is possibly TRBD1 (6 bases). The V end was cut by 1 base, the J end by 2 bases, with 17 bases between. The CDR3 has 17 residues. Per the germline V gene, CDR1 is SGHTA and CDR2 is FQGNSA.

The gene calls are TRBV11-3 and TRBJ2-7, with D possibly matching TRBD2 (5 bases). CDR3 length equals 12 residues. Germline V gene sequence: CDR1 SGHNT, CDR2 YENEEA. V gave up 3 bases and J gave up 5 bases, with 8 bases separating them. The CDR3 spells CASSFKRDEQYF. The CDR3 region has the DNA TGTGCCAGCAGCTTTAAGAGGGACGAGCAGTACTTC.

The chain couples TRBV4-3 to TRBJ2-1; possibly TRBD1 or TRBD2 for D (5 bases each). V lost 1 base and J lost 7, with 14 bases in between. The CDR3 runs 15 residues. The germline CDR1 and CDR2 sequences are LGHNA and YSLEER. The DNA of the CDR3 is TGCGCCAGCAGCCAAGGGCCAGGGAGAGTGAATGAGCAGTTCTTC. As protein: CASSQGPGRVNEQFF.

This chain connects TRBV6-5 to TRBJ1-5; 7 bases align to TRBD1. Germline assignment: CDR1 MNHEY and CDR2 SVGAGI. Germline trimming cut 6 bases from V and 0 bases from J; bases unmatched to any gene: 2. This CDR3 has 14 residues. The CDR3 loop reads CASRTGISNQPQHF. Here the CDR3 DNA reads TGTGCCAGCAGGACAGGGATTAGCAATCAGCCCCAGCATTTT.

On this clone: The junction does not match germline at one end; this may be a read error. This chain connects TRBV5-4 to TRBJ2-2; 7 bases match TRBD2. Germline V lookup: CDR1 SGHNT, CDR2 YYREEE (reference sequence). The CDR3 extends over 15 amino acids. CDR3 sequence: CASSLAGRNAGELFF. The DNA of the CDR3 is TGTGCCAGCAGCTTGGCCGGGAGGAACGCCGGGGAGCTGTTTTTT.